The T cell receptor (beta chain) under discussion was sequenced for a study of tumor-infiltrating lymphocytes in localized non-small cell lung cancer. V was clipped by 0 bases and J by 4 bases, with 9 bases between them. Germline V gives CDR1 LNHNV, CDR2 YYDKDF (reference sequence). This CDR3 contains 15 residues. Clones were read by immunoSEQ multiplex PCR, and TCRdb kept only the in-frame ones, dropping some. The table has 7,000 to 8,500 clones, around 77% seen once. The sequence came from a human donor with non-small cell lung cancer. The rearrangement joins TRBV15 to TRBJ2-2, with D uncertain. Sequenced material: uninvolved lung tissue not adjacent to the tumor. CDR3 protein: CATSRDRTGTGELFF. The CDR3 DNA reads TGTGCCACCAGCAGAGATCGGACGGGCACCGGGGAGCTGTTTTTT.